The subject of this entry is one TCR beta chain. Its antigen is unknown. The sample originates from a study of identical twins. The study's findings and limits: Monozygotic twin pairs showed more out-of-frame TCR alpha sharing than models estimated. Those out-of-frame alpha sequences shared by twins showed an excess of low generation probability. Reduced insertions were recorded for abundant cord blood beta clonotypes, with no such pattern in memory repertoires.

Each cDNA held unique molecular identifiers, and template switching gave it a universal primer site. A single record per CDR3 protein comes from TCRdb applying MiXCR to the 5' RACE reads. Of approximately 670,000 distinct CDR3 sequences listed, roughly 6.2% are singletons. The CDR3 is 13 amino acids. Trimming took 0 bases from V and 4 from J, leaving 6 bases between them. Germline V lookup: CDR1 SGHNT, CDR2 YYREEE (reference sequence). The V gene is TRBV5-4, the J gene TRBJ2-3; D ambiguous. The receptor was derived from a man aged 18 to 29 in good health. Sequencing was done on a sample of naive T cells sorted from blood. This CDR3 is CASSLEEPDTQYF. Here the CDR3 DNA reads TGTGCCAGCAGCTTGGAGGAGCCAGATACGCAGTATTTT. The variable domain in full, with the rest retrieved from reference TRBV5-4 and TRBJ2-3, is ETGVTQSPTHLIKTRGQQVTLRCSSQSGHNTVSWYQQALGQGPQFIFQYYREEENGRGNFPPRFSGLQFPNYSSELNVNALELDDSALYLCASSLEEPDTQYFGPGTRLTVL.